This TCR beta chain was sequenced for a study of response to subunit inactivated influenza vaccine. TCRdb analysed the RT-PCR reads with MiXCR anew, one entry per CDR3 protein. The sample has over 650,000 distinct CDR3 sequences, roughly 20% seen once. Germline CDR1 reads SGDLS; CDR2 reads YYNGEE. Trimming took off 5 bases at V and 9 bases at J, with 21 bases between the two ends. This CDR3 is 15 amino acids long. The TCR originated in a man aged 45 to 65 who received an inactivated influenza vaccine. The sequencing here drew on PBMCs from blood, taken approximately 5 days after vaccination. This chain links TRBV9 with TRBJ2-1; possibly TRBD1 for D (6 bases). The CDR3 DNA is TGTGCCAGCAGTGTACTAGGACAACCGGACAGTGAGCAGTTCTTC. Translating it yields CASSVLGQPDSEQFF.